The next 18 T cell receptor beta chains were all read from a single sample in a study of identical twins. One entry per CDR3 protein results from TCRdb running MiXCR on the 5' RACE reads. The sample lists approximately 700,000 distinct CDR3 sequences; over 15% were seen once. This sample also belongs to another study, concerning T cells expressing NK-cell markers.

Sequencing used PBMCs. These receptors originate from a woman aged 18-29 years in good health.

The V and J genes are TRBV3-1 and TRBJ2-5; D ambiguous. Trimming pared 2 bases from V and 5 bases from J, leaving 12 bases between. The germline V gene has CDR1 LGHDT and CDR2 YNNKEL (reference sequence). CDR3 size: 14 residues. The CDR3 nucleotides read TGTGCCAGCAGCCAATGGCAGACCTCGGAGACCCAGTACTTC. It yields the protein CASSQWQTSETQYF.

The chain has TRBV6-2 or TRBV6-3 and TRBJ2-7; D remains unclear. The CDR3 has 11 amino acids. CDR1 and CDR2 (germline): MNHEY, SVGEGT. V lost 6 bases and J lost 7, with 10 bases in between. CDR3 nucleotide sequence: TGTGCCAGCAGGACAACTCGAGAGCAGTACTTC. This codes for CASRTTREQYF.

This chain uses TRBV24-1 with TRBJ2-2; D is unresolved. Trimming took off 2 bases at V and 0 bases at J, with 9 bases between the two ends. Germline values: CDR1 KGHDR, CDR2 SFDVKD. The CDR3 has 16 amino acids. The CDR3 nucleotides are TGTGCCACCAGTGATTCGAGAGGCTCGAACACCGGGGAGCTGTTTTTT. It translates to CATSDSRGSNTGELFF.

This clonotype was seen only a few times. This chain links TRBV7-2 with TRBJ2-7, with a weak D call TRBD2 (5 bases). This CDR3 is 14 amino acids long. Per germline, CDR1 SGHTA and CDR2 FQGNSA. V was pared by 4 bases and J by 7 bases, with 17 bases between. The CDR3: CASSSGRGVEEQYF. The CDR3 region has the DNA TGTGCCAGCAGCTCGGGCCGGGGAGTAGAAGAGCAGTACTTC.

This chain connects TRBV6-2 or TRBV6-3 to TRBJ1-5; D is uncertain. This CDR3 contains 14 residues. Between the trimmed V and J ends, which lost 8 bases and 7 bases, there was a span of 18 bases. Germline loops: CDR1 MNHEY, CDR2 SVGEGT. The CDR3 DNA is TGTGCCAGCCTGCGAGGTGAGGTGGGACAGCCCCAGCATTTT. Translating gives CASLRGEVGQPQHF.

This clonotype was seen a handful of times. The V and J genes are TRBV6-1 and TRBJ1-6, with a weak D call TRBD1 (6 bases). V dropped 10 bases and J dropped 10 bases, with 20 bases sitting between them. The CDR3 is 14 residues long. The V gene's germline CDR1 is MNHNS and CDR2 SASEGT. CDR3 nucleotide sequence: TGTGCCACCAGAAAGGACAGTATATCCTCACCCCTCCACTTT. This encodes CATRKDSISSPLHF.

This clonotype was detected only a few times. The chain combines TRBV7-9 with TRBJ1-2, with D maybe TRBD1 (5 bases). V was shortened by 5 bases and J by 7 bases, with 26 bases between the two germline ends. CDR1 SEHNR and CDR2 FQNEAQ come from the germline V gene (reference sequence). The CDR3 covers 17 residues. CDR3 region: CASSPPVPGRSWGGYTF. The CDR3, as DNA: TGTGCCAGCAGCCCCCCCGTGCCAGGGAGAAGTTGGGGTGGCTACACCTTC.

This clonotype was detected ten times or more. The V gene is TRBV7-2, the J gene TRBJ2-7; 7 bases fit TRBD2. Germline assignment: CDR1 SGHTA and CDR2 FQGNSA. The CDR3 spans 16 residues. With V trimmed by 4 bases and J by 0 bases, 9 bases remained unmatched. This chain's CDR3 is CASSSSSGGSSYEQYF. The CDR3, as DNA: TGTGCCAGCAGCTCATCTAGCGGAGGGAGCTCCTACGAGCAGTACTTC. Full variable domain (outside the CDR3, taken from reference TRBV7-2 and TRBJ2-7): GAGVSQSPSNKVTEKGKDVELRCDPISGHTALYWYRQSLGQGLEFLIYFQGNSAPDKSGLPSDRFSAERTGGSVSTLTIQRTQQEDSAVYLCASSSSSGGSSYEQYFGPGTRLTVT.

The chain joins TRBV20-1 to TRBJ2-1; D is ambiguous. Germline V gene data show CDR1 as DFQATT and CDR2 as SNEGSKA (reference sequence). The CDR3 is 12 residues long. V lost 4 bases to trimming and J lost 6 bases, with 10 bases between them. CDR3 nucleotide sequence: TGCAGTGCTATTCGACTGATCAATGAGCAGTTCTTC. Its protein product is CSAIRLINEQFF.

The V call is TRBV5-5, the J call TRBJ1-2, with 7 bases identical to TRBD1. This CDR3 spans 14 amino acids. With V trimmed by 3 bases and J by 4 bases, 6 bases remained unmatched. In germline, CDR1 is SGHKS, CDR2 YYEKEE (reference sequence). DNA of the CDR3: TGTGCCAGCAGCTCGTTACGGGACAGCTATGGCTACACCTTC. It encodes CASSSLRDSYGYTF.

The chain carries TRBV11-1 and TRBJ2-3; 8 nucleotides agree with TRBD1. The length of the CDR3 is 19 residues. Germline V CDR1 and CDR2: SGHAT, FQDESV (reference sequence). V was pared by 3 bases and J by 3 bases, with 17 bases of the junction left unmatched. The CDR3 sequence: CASSFRMTDQGASTDTQYF. The CDR3 region has the DNA TGTGCCAGCAGCTTCAGAATGACAGACCAGGGGGCATCAACAGATACGCAGTATTTT.

This chain links TRBV10-3 with TRBJ2-1; a possible D gene is TRBD1 (7 bases). The CDR3 consists of 16 residues. Trimming removed 4 bases at V and 10 bases at J, with 23 bases between. CDR1 is ENHRY, CDR2 SYGVKD, per germline. The CDR3 region has the DNA TGTGCCATCAGTGTTAACAGGGGAGGCTTTCTGGGCGAGCAGTTCTTC. Protein product: CAISVNRGGFLGEQFF.

In this sample, this clonotype turned up many times. V and J are TRBV7-9 and TRBJ2-7; D unresolved. CDR3 length: 12 residues. Between the trimmed V and J ends, which lost 5 bases and 1 base, there was a span of 6 bases. CDR1 is SEHNR and CDR2 is FQNEAQ in the germline V gene (reference sequence). The CDR3 here is CASSPISYEQYF. The CDR3 region has the DNA TGTGCCAGCAGCCCGATTTCCTACGAGCAGTACTTC.

This chain links TRBV7-6 with TRBJ2-3; 8 bases fit TRBD2. This CDR3 region has 15 residues. V was pared by 3 bases and J by 2 bases, with 4 bases of the junction left unmatched. Germline V gene sequence: CDR1 SGHVS, CDR2 FNYEAQ. The CDR3 bases are TGTGCCAGCAGCTTGCCGGGGGGGGCCACAGATACGCAGTATTTT. It codes for CASSLPGGATDTQYF.

This clonotype was picked up a small number of times. The chain couples TRBV20-1 to TRBJ2-4; 10 bases align to TRBD2. J gave up 0 bases and V 5 bases, and 16 bases lay outside the gene matches. Germline assignment: CDR1 DFQATT and CDR2 SNEGSKA (reference sequence). The length of the CDR3 is 19 residues. The CDR3 reads CSAPEKAGLATLAKNIQYF. The CDR3 DNA follows: TGCAGTGCTCCAGAGAAGGCGGGACTAGCGACTCTAGCCAAAAACATTCAGTACTTC.

This clonotype was seen a few times. This chain links TRBV10-3 with TRBJ1-1, with 7 nucleotides matching TRBD1. The CDR3 is 12 residues long. Unmatched junction bases numbered 10, after V lost 10 bases and J lost 8 bases. Germline V gene sequence: CDR1 ENHRY, CDR2 SYGVKD. CDR3 loop: CATSATGAEAFF. The DNA for the CDR3 is TGTGCCACATCGGCAACAGGGGCCGAAGCTTTCTTT.

In regard to this clonotype: One junction end disagrees with the germline gene, perhaps due to a read error. V usage is TRBV5-1 and J usage is TRBJ2-7; D call uncertain. Looked up from germline, CDR1 is SGHRS and CDR2 is YFSETQ. This CDR3 region has 14 residues. In DNA form, the CDR3 reads TGCGCCAGCAGCCCGGGTCGGTACTCCCACGAGCAGTACTTC. Protein product: CASSPGRYSHEQYF.

This chain joins TRBV11-2 and TRBJ2-1; 11 bases are a match to TRBD2. The CDR3 extends over 18 amino acids. Germline CDR1 reads SGHAT; CDR2 reads FQNNGV. The V segment lost 7 bases and the J segment 0 bases; nucleotides outside the gene matches: 11. CDR3 coding DNA: TGTGCCAGCACCCCAAGACTAGCGGGAACCAGCTCCTACAATGAGCAGTTCTTC. This codes for CASTPRLAGTSSYNEQFF. Full variable domain (rest looked up from reference TRBV11-2 and TRBJ2-1): EAGVAQSPRYKIIEKRQSVAFWCNPISGHATLYWYQQILGQGPKLLIQFQNNGVVDDSQLPKDRFSAERLKGVDSTLKIQPAKLEDSAVYLCASTPRLAGTSSYNEQFFGPGTRLTVL.